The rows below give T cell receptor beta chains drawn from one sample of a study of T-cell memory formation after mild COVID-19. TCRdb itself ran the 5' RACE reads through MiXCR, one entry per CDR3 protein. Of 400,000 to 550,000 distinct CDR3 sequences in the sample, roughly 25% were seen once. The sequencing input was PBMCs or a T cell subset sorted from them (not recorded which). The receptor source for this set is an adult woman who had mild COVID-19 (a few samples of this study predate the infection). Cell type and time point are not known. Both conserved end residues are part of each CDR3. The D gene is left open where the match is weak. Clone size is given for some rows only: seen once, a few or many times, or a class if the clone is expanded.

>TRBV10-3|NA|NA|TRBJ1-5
CAISESGGNQPQHF
TGTGCCATCAGTGAGTCTGGCGGGAATCAGCCCCAGCATTTT
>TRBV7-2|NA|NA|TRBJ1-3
CASSLAQLSGNTIYF
TGTGCCAGCAGCTTAGCCCAGCTCTCTGGAAACACCATATATTTT
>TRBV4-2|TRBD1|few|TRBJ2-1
CASSQSGQGLTGGQFF
TGTGCCAGCAGCCAGTCGGGACAGGGATTGACGGGAGGGCAGTTCTTC
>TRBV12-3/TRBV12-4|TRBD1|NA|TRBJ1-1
CASSQEQGLNTEAFF
TGTGCCAGCAGTCAAGAACAGGGGTTGAACACTGAAGCTTTCTTT
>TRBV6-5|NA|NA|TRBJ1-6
CASSRPRGWNSPLHF
TGTGCCAGCAGTCGGCCTCGGGGCTGGAATTCACCCCTCCACTTT
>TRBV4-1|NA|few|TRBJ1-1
CASSPSQGATEAFF
TGCGCCAGCAGCCCATCACAGGGTGCCACTGAAGCTTTCTTT
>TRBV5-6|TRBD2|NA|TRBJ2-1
CASSLVRTSNEQFF
TGTGCCAGCAGCTTGGTCCGGACTAGCAATGAGCAGTTCTTC
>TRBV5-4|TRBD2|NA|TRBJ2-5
CASSSAGGPGETQYF
TGTGCCAGCAGCTCAGCGGGGGGGCCTGGAGAGACCCAGTACTTC
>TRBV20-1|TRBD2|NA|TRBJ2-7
CSARLAGGPYYEQYF
TGCAGTGCCAGACTAGCGGGAGGGCCGTATTACGAGCAGTACTTC
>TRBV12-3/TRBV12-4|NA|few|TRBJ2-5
CASSLASTVPYF
TGTGCCAGCAGTTTAGCGTCCACCGTCCCTTACTTC
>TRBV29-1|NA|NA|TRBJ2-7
CSVVVGGATPYEQYF
TGCAGCGTTGTCGTGGGGGGGGCTACCCCCTACGAGCAGTACTTC
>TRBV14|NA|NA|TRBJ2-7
CASSPLAEIYEQYF
TGTGCCAGCAGCCCACTAGCTGAGATCTACGAGCAGTACTTC
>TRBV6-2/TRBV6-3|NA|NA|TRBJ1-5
CASSWGREGFGQPQHF
TGTGCCAGCAGTTGGGGGAGGGAGGGGTTCGGTCAGCCCCAGCATTTT
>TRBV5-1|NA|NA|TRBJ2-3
CASSLGDNTDTQYF
TGCGCCAGCAGCTTGGGGGATAACACAGATACGCAGTATTTT
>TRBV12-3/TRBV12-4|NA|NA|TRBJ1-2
CASIIGGLDGYTF
TGTGCCAGCATTATCGGAGGTTTGGATGGCTACACCTTC
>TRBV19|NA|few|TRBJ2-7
CASSFIATGSSSYEQYF
TGTGCCAGTAGTTTCATCGCAACAGGATCGAGCTCCTACGAGCAGTACTTC
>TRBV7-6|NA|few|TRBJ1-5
CASSEVRNQPQHF
TGTGCCAGCAGCGAGGTCAGGAATCAGCCCCAGCATTTT
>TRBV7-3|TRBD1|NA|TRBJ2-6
CASSLTGDRDLRGANVLTF
TGTGCCAGCAGCTTAACCGGGGACAGGGATCTGCGGGGGGCCAACGTCCTGACTTTC
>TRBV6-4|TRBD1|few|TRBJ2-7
CASSDPGTGTCPPREQYF
TGTGCCAGCAGTGACCCCGGGACAGGGACTTGCCCCCCTAGAGAGCAGTACTTC
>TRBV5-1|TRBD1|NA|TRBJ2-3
CASSLGQGNTGELYF
TGCGCCAGCAGCTTAGGACAGGGGAACACCGGGGAGCTGTATTTT
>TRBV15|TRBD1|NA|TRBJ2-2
CAIPRGDRGQVTGELFF
TGTGCCATCCCGAGGGGAGACAGGGGGCAGGTGACCGGGGAGCTGTTTTTT
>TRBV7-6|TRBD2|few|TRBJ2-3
CASSLGLAGDPSDTQYF
TGTGCCAGCAGCTTAGGGCTAGCGGGGGACCCATCAGATACGCAGTATTTT
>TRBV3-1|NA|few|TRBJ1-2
CASSQGAARNYGYTF
TGTGCCAGCAGCCAGGGGGCCGCCCGAAACTATGGCTACACCTTC
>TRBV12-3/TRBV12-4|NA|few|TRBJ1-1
CASSSRPGGTEAFF
TGTGCCAGCAGTTCTAGGCCGGGGGGCACTGAAGCTTTCTTT
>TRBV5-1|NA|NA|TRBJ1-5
CASSSDGNSNQPQHF
TGCGCCAGCAGCTCGGACGGGAATAGCAATCAGCCCCAGCATTTT
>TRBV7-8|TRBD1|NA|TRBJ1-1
CASSKGTGNTEAFF
TGTGCCAGCAGCAAAGGGACAGGGAACACTGAAGCTTTCTTT
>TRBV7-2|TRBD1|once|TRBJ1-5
CASSRNRDRNQPQHF
TGTGCCAGCAGCCGTAACCGGGACAGAAATCAGCCCCAGCATTTT
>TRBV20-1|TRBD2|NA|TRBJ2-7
CSASPAGVVYYEQYF
TGCAGTGCTAGCCCGGCGGGAGTGGTTTACTACGAGCAGTACTTC
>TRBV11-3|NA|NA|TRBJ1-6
CASSLDIYSPLHF
TGTGCCAGCAGCTTAGATATTTATTCACCCCTCCACTTT
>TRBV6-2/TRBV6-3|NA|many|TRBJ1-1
CAGRGVLTEAFF
TGTGCTGGGCGAGGGGTTCTCACTGAAGCTTTCTTT
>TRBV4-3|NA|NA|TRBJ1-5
CASSLNPTNQPQHF
TGCGCCAGCAGCCTAAACCCCACCAATCAGCCCCAGCATTTT
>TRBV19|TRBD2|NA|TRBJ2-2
CASSTGLAGGRTGELFF
TGTGCCAGTAGTACGGGACTAGCGGGGGGGCGTACCGGGGAGCTGTTTTTT
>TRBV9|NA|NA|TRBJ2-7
CASSVGTAPYEQYF
TGTGCCAGCAGCGTAGGTACAGCCCCCTACGAGCAGTACTTC
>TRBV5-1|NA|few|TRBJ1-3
CASRQGESGNTIYF
TGCGCCAGCAGGCAAGGGGAATCTGGAAACACCATATATTTT
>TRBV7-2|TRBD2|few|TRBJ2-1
CASTLPGAGGPSYNEQFF
TGTGCCAGCACCCTGCCGGGAGCGGGAGGGCCCTCCTACAATGAGCAGTTCTTC
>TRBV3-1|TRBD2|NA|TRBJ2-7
CASSPSGSGIHEQYF
TGTGCCAGCAGCCCTTCGGGGAGCGGGATCCACGAGCAGTACTTC
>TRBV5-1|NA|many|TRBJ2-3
CASSFNPWGAASTDTQYF
TGCGCCAGCAGCTTCAATCCGTGGGGGGCCGCAAGCACAGATACGCAGTATTTT
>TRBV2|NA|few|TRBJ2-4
CASSPGELAKNIQYF
TGTGCCAGCAGTCCCGGGGAATTAGCCAAAAACATTCAGTACTTC
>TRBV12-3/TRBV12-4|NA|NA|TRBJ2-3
CASSLGSSPDTQYF
TGTGCCAGCAGTTTAGGTAGCTCACCTGATACGCAGTATTTT
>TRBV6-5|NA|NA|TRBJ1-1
CASSYTMAVNTEAFF
TGTGCCAGCAGTTACACCATGGCGGTGAACACTGAAGCTTTCTTT
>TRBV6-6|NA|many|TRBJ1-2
CASSYSRLLNYGYTF
TGTGCCAGCAGTTACTCAAGACTGCTAAACTATGGCTACACCTTC
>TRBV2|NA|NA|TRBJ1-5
CASRVRAGQPQHF
TGTGCCAGCAGGGTTCGGGCAGGTCAGCCCCAGCATTTT
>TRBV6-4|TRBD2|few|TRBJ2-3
CASSDSTGGRTDTQYF
TGTGCCAGCAGTGACTCGACGGGGGGTCGCACAGATACGCAGTATTTT
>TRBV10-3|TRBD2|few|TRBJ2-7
CAISVEREGYEQYF
TGTGCCATCAGTGTCGAGCGGGAGGGTTACGAGCAGTACTTC
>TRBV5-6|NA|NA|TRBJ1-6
CASSLKDWGSPLHF
TGTGCCAGCAGCTTGAAGGATTGGGGTTCACCCCTCCACTTT
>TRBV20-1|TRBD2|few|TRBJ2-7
CSAPLAVPPYEQYF
TGCAGTGCCCCTCTAGCGGTTCCCCCCTACGAGCAGTACTTC
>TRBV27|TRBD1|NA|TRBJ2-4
CASSRGQVNKNIQYF
TGTGCCAGCAGCCGAGGACAGGTTAACAAAAACATTCAGTACTTC
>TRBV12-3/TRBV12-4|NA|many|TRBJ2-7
CASSTQASYEQYF
TGTGCCAGCAGTACCCAAGCCTCCTACGAGCAGTACTTC
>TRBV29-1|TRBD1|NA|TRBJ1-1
CSAFGQVEREAFF
TGCAGCGCCTTCGGACAGGTCGAAAGGGAAGCTTTCTTT
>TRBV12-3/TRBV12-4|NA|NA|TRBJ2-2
CASSFRIDSPTNTGELFF
TGTGCCAGCAGTTTTAGGATCGACTCGCCCACGAACACCGGGGAGCTGTTTTTT
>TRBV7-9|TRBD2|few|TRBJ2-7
CASSSAGRGTTYEQYF
TGTGCCAGCAGCTCAGCGGGGCGGGGGACCACCTACGAGCAGTACTTC
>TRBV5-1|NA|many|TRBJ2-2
CASCPGDTGELFF
TGCGCCAGCTGTCCGGGGGACACCGGGGAGCTGTTTTTT
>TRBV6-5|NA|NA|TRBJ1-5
CASSSRPAGNQPQHF
TGTGCCAGCAGTTCTAGACCAGCCGGCAATCAGCCCCAGCATTTT
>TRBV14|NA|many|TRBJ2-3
CASTPLGTSTDTQYF
TGTGCCAGCACCCCTCTGGGTACTAGCACAGATACGCAGTATTTT